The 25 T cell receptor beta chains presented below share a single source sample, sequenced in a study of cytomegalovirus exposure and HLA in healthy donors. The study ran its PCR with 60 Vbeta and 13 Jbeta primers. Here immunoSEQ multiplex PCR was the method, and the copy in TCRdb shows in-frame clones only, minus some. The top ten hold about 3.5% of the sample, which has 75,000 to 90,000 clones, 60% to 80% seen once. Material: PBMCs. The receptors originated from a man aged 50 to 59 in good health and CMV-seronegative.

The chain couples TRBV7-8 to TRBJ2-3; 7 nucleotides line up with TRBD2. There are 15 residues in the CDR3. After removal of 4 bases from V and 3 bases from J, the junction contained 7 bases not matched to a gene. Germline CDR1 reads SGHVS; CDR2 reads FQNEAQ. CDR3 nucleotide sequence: TGTGCCAGCAGCTCCCGGGGGGATGGGACAGATACGCAGTATTTT. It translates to CASSSRGDGTDTQYF.

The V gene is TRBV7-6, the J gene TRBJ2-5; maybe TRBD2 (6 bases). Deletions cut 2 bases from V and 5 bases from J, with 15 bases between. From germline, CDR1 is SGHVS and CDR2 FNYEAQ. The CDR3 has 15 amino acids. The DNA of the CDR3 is TGTGCCAGCAGCTTAAACTTCGCTAGCGCGGAGACCCAGTACTTC. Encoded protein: CASSLNFASAETQYF. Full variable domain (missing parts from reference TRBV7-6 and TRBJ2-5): GAGVSQSPRYKVTKRGQDVALRCDPISGHVSLYWYRQALGQGPEFLTYFNYEAQQDKSGLPNDRFSAERPEGSISTLTIQRTEQRDSAMYRCASSLNFASAETQYFGPGTRLLVL.

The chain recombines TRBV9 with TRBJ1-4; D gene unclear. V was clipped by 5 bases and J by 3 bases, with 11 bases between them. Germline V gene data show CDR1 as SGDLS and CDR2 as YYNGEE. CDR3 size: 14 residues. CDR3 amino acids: CASSLSSANEKLFF. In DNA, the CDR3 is TGTGCCAGCAGTCTTTCGTCGGCTAATGAAAAACTGTTTTTT.

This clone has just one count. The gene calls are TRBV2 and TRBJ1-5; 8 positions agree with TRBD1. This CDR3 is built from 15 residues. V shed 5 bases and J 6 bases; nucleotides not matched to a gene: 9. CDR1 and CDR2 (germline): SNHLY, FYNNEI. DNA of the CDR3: TGTGCCAGCAGTACGACAGGGGAGGGTAGTCAGCCCCAGCATTTT. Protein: CASSTTGEGSQPQHF.

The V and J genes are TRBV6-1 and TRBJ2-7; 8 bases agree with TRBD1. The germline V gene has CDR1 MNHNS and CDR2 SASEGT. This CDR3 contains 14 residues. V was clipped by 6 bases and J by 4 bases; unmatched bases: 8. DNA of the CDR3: TGTGCCAGCAGCCGACGGACAGGGCCTTACGAGCAGTACTTC. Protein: CASSRRTGPYEQYF.

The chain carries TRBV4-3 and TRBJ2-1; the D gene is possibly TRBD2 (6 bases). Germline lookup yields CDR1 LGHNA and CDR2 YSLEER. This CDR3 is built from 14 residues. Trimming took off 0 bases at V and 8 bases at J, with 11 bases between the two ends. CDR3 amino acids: CASSQDLTRDEQFF. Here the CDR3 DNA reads TGCGCCAGCAGCCAAGATTTGACTAGGGATGAGCAGTTCTTC.

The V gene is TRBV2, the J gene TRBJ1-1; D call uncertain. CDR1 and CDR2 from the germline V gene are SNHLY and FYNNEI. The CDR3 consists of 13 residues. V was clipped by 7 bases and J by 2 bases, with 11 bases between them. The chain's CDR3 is CASMNSYNTEAFF. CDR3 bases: TGTGCCAGCATGAATAGCTATAACACTGAAGCTTTCTTT.

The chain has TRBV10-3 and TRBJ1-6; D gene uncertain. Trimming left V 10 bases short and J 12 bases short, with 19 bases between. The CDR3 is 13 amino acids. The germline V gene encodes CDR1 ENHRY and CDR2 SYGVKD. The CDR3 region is CATHHTEGGPLHF. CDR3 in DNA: TGTGCCACCCACCATACGGAGGGTGGACCCCTCCACTTT.

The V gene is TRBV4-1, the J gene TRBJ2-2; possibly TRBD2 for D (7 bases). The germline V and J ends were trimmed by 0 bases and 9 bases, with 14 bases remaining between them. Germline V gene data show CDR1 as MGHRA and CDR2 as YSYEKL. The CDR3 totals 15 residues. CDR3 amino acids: CASSQENGGGRELFF. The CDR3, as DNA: TGCGCCAGCAGCCAAGAGAATGGGGGGGGCAGGGAGCTGTTTTTT.

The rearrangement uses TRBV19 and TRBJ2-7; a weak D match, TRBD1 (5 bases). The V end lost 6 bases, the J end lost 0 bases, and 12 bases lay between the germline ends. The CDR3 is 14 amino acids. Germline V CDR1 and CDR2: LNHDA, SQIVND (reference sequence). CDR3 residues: CASRLDISSYEQYF. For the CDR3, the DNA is TGTGCCAGTAGGTTGGACATTAGCTCCTACGAGCAGTACTTC.

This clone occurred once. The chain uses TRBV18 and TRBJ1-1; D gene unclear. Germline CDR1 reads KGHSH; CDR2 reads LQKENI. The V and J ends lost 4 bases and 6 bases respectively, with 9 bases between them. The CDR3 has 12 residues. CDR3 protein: CASSLQQAEAFF. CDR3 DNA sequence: TGTGCCAGCTCACTCCAGCAGGCTGAAGCTTTCTTT.

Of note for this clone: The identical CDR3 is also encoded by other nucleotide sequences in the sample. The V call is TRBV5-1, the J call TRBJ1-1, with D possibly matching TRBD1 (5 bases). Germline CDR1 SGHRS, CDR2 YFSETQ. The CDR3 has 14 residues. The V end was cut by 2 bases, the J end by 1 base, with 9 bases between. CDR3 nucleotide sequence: TGCGCCAGCAGCTTTTCGGGGGGGAACACTGAAGCTTTCTTT. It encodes CASSFSGGNTEAFF.

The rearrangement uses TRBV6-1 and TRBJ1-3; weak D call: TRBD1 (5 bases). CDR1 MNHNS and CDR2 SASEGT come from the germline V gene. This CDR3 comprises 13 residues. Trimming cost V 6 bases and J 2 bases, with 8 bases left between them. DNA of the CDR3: TGTGCCAGCAGCAGGGTTACTGGAAACACCATATATTTT. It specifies CASSRVTGNTIYF.

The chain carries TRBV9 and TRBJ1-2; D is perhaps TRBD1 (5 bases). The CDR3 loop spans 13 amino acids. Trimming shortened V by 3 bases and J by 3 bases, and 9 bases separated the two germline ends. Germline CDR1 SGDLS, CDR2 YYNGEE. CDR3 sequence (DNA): TGTGCCAGCAGCGCGGCAGGGTACTATGGCTACACCTTC. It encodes CASSAAGYYGYTF.

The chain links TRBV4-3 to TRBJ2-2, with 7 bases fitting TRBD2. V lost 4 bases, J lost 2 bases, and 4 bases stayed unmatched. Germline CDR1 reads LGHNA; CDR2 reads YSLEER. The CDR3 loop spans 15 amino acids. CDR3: CASSPGGGNTGELFF. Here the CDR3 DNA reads TGCGCCAGCAGCCCGGGAGGCGGTAACACCGGGGAGCTGTTTTTT.

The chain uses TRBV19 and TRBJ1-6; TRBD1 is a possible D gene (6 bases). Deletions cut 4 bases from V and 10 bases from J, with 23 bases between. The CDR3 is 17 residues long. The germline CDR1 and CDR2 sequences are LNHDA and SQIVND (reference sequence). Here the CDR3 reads CASSNHRRGGIMSPLHF. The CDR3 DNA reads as TGTGCCAGTAGTAACCACCGGCGGGGGGGCATCATGTCACCCCTCCACTTT.

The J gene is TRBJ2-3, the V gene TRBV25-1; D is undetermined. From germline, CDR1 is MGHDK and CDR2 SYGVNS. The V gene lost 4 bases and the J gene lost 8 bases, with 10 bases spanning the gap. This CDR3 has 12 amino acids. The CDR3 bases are TGTGCCAGCAGTGGCGATAGTGCTACGCAGTATTTT. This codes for CASSGDSATQYF. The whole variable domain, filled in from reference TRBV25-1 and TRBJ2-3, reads EADIYQTPRYLVIGTGKKITLECSQTMGHDKMYWYQQDPGMELHLIHYSYGVNSTEKGDLSSESTVSRIRTEHFPLTLESARPSHTSQYLCASSGDSATQYFGPGTRLTVL.

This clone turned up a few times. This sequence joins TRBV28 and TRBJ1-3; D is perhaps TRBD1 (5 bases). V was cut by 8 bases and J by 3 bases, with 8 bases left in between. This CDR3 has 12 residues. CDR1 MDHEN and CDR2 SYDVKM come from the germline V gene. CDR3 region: CASGGVGNTIYF. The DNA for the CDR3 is TGTGCCAGCGGGGGGGTTGGAAACACCATATATTTT.

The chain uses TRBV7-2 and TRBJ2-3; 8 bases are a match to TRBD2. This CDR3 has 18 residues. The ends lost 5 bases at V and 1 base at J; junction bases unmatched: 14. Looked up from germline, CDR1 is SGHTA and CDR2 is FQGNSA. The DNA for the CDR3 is TGTGCCAGCAGCCCCATAGGGGGAAGCGGGAGACGCACAGATACGCAGTATTTT. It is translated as CASSPIGGSGRRTDTQYF.

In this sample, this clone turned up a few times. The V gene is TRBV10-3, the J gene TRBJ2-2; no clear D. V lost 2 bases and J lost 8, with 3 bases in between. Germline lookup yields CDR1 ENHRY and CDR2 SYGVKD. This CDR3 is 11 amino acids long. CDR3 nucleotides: TGTGCCATCAGTGAGCCTGGGGAGCTGTTTTTT. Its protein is CAISEPGELFF.

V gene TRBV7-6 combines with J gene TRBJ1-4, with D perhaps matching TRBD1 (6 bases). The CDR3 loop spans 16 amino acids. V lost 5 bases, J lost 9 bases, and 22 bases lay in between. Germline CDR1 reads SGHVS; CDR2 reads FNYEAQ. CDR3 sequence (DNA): TGTGCCAGCAGCCCAAGGGCGGGGGCAGGGCATAAAAAACTGTTTTTT. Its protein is CASSPRAGAGHKKLFF.

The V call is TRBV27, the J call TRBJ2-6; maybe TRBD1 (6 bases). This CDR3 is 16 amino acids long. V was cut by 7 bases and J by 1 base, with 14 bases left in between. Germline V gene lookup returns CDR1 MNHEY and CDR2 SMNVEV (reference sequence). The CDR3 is CASKKYRESGANVLTF. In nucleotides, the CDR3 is TGTGCCAGCAAGAAATACAGGGAATCTGGGGCCAACGTCCTGACTTTC.

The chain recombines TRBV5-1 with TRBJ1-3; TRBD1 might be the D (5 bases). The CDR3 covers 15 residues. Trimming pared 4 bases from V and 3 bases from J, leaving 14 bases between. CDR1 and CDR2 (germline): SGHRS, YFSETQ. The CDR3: CASSAAGSGGNTIYF. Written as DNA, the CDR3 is TGCGCCAGCAGCGCGGCAGGGTCGGGTGGAAACACCATATATTTT.

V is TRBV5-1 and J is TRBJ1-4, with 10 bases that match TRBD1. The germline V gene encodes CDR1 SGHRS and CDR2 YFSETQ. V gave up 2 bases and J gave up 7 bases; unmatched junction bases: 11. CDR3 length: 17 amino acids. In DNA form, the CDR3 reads TGCGCCAGCAGCTTAGGTTCTGGGGACAGGGGAAGTGAAAAACTGTTTTTT. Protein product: CASSLGSGDRGSEKLFF.

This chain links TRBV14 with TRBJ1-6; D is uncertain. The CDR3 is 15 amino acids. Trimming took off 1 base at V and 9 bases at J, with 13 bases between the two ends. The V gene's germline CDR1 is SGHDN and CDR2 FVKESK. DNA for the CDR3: TGTGCCAGCAGCCAAGGCTGGGGAGGGAGTTCACCCCTCCACTTT. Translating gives CASSQGWGGSSPLHF.